This TCR beta chain stems from a study of response to subunit inactivated influenza vaccine. Points from the study as a whole: Authors suggested each seasonal flu vaccination may recruit only limited numbers of new T cells.

From the RT-PCR reads, TCRdb called clonotypes with MiXCR, one entry per CDR3 protein. This table has roughly 500,000 distinct CDR3 sequences, less than 30% appearing once. Trimming took off 8 bases at V and 0 bases at J, with 10 bases between the two ends. The length of the CDR3 is 13 residues. About this clonotype itself: What it binds is unknown.

This chain connects TRBV12-3 or TRBV12-4 to TRBJ1-1; the D gene is possibly TRBD1 (5 bases). The specimen was CD4+ T cells sorted from PBMCs, collected 5 to 6 days after vaccination. This receptor was identified in a man between 50 and 59 years old who received an inactivated influenza vaccine. For the CDR3, the DNA is TGTGCCAGCGGACGGGGGATGAACACTGAAGCTTTCTTT. It encodes CASGRGMNTEAFF.